One and the same sample provided the 28 T cell receptor beta chains below, sequenced in a study of cytomegalovirus exposure and HLA in healthy donors. Primers included in the PCR were 60 Vbeta and 13 Jbeta primers. Profiled with immunoSEQ multiplex PCR; TCRdb holds only in-frame clones, not every one. The table includes around 120,000 clones, 60% to 85% detected once. The sequencing sample was made of PBMCs. The receptor source for this set is a man younger than 40 in good health and CMV-seronegative.

The rearrangement uses TRBV11-2 and TRBJ2-5, with a weak D call TRBD2 (5 bases). V shed 6 bases and J shed 4 bases, with 12 bases lying between them. This CDR3 is 13 amino acids long. Per the germline V gene, CDR1 is SGHAT and CDR2 is FQNNGV. As DNA, the CDR3 is TGTGCCAGCAGACCACTAGGATCAGAGACCCAGTACTTC. It translates to CASRPLGSETQYF. The full variable domain, its missing parts supplied by reference TRBV11-2 and TRBJ2-5, is EAGVAQSPRYKIIEKRQSVAFWCNPISGHATLYWYQQILGQGPKLLIQFQNNGVVDDSQLPKDRFSAERLKGVDSTLKIQPAKLEDSAVYLCASRPLGSETQYFGPGTRLLVL.

The chain uses TRBV27 and TRBJ2-1; 10 bases agree with TRBD1. Germline V CDR1 and CDR2: MNHEY, SMNVEV (reference sequence). CDR3 size: 17 residues. J lost 7 bases, V lost 0 bases, and 9 bases had no gene match. CDR3 sequence reads: CASSLSVLDRGGNEQFF. CDR3 DNA: TGTGCCAGCAGTTTATCCGTTTTGGACAGGGGGGGGAATGAGCAGTTCTTC.

The chain carries TRBV29-1 and TRBJ1-5, with 8 bases that match TRBD1. Unmatched junction bases numbered 4, after V lost 6 bases and J lost 3 bases. The germline V gene encodes CDR1 SQVTM and CDR2 ANQGSEA. The CDR3 runs to 13 residues. CDR3 in amino acids: CSVGTGLNQPQHF. The CDR3 nucleotides read TGCAGCGTGGGGACAGGTCTCAATCAGCCCCAGCATTTT. Supplemented by reference TRBV29-1 and TRBJ1-5, the full variable domain reads SAVISQKPSRDICQRGTSLTIQCQVDSQVTMMFWYRQQPGQSLTLIATANQGSEATYESGFVIDKFPISRPNLTFSTLTVSNMSPEDSSIYLCSVGTGLNQPQHFGDGTRLSIL.

In its sample, this clone was seen once. The chain uses TRBV9 and TRBJ2-1; no definite D call. Germline V CDR1 and CDR2: SGDLS, YYNGEE. The V and J ends lost 0 bases and 4 bases respectively, with 14 bases between them. The CDR3 loop spans 16 amino acids. The CDR3 spells CASSVAYAILYNEQFF. CDR3 nucleotides: TGTGCCAGCAGCGTAGCTTACGCGATCCTATACAATGAGCAGTTCTTC.

The rearrangement joins TRBV11-3 to TRBJ2-2, with D possibly TRBD2 on 6 matching bases. CDR3 size: 14 residues. Trimming pared 0 bases from V and 4 bases from J, leaving 6 bases between. Looked up from germline, CDR1 is SGHNT and CDR2 is YENEEA. This CDR3 reads CASSLDSGTGELFF. The CDR3 DNA is TGTGCCAGCAGCTTAGATAGCGGCACCGGGGAGCTGTTTTTT.

The chain carries TRBV30 and TRBJ2-5, with TRBD1 identical over 7 bases. V was pared by 5 bases and J by 2 bases, with 2 bases of the junction left unmatched. The CDR3 contains 12 residues. Germline V gene lookup returns CDR1 GTSNPN and CDR2 SVGIG (reference sequence). CDR3 region: CAWETGQETQYF. DNA for the CDR3: TGTGCCTGGGAGACAGGGCAAGAGACCCAGTACTTC.

The CDR3 loop reads CASSYTSGAYEQYF. The CDR3 DNA sequence: TGTGCCAGCAGTTACACTAGCGGGGCCTACGAGCAGTACTTC. This sequence joins TRBV6-5 and TRBJ2-5; TRBD2 aligns across 10 bases. The J call is doubtful: the DNA matches TRBJ2-7 better. This CDR3 has 14 amino acids. Germline V CDR1 and CDR2: MNHEY, SVGAGI.

V gene TRBV7-6 combines with J gene TRBJ2-5; TRBD2 matches 12 bases. Germline CDR1 is SGHVS and CDR2 is FNYEAQ. With V trimmed by 1 base and J by 2 bases, 8 bases remained unmatched. The CDR3 is 18 amino acids. Written as DNA, the CDR3 is TGTGCCAGCAGCTTAGGGCGAGGACTAGCGGGGTCGCAAGAGACCCAGTACTTC. This gives the protein CASSLGRGLAGSQETQYF.

This clone has a single count. The gene calls are TRBV28 and TRBJ2-7; D perhaps matches TRBD1 (6 bases). Germline V gene sequence: CDR1 MDHEN, CDR2 SYDVKM. Trimming pared 6 bases from V and 3 bases from J, leaving 30 bases between. The CDR3 runs 19 residues. CDR3 in DNA: TGTGCCAGCAGCTCCCCCACGAACCCATCCTTCATAGGGGGCTACGAGCAGTACTTC. It codes for CASSSPTNPSFIGGYEQYF.

This clone was observed a handful of times. The genes are TRBV6-5 and TRBJ1-2, with 8 bases fitting TRBD1. CDR3 length: 15 amino acids. V was clipped by 8 bases and J by 4 bases; unmatched bases: 12. Germline V gene data show CDR1 as MNHEY and CDR2 as SVGAGI. Here the CDR3 DNA reads TGTGCCAGCGCCCGACAGGGGACGGTAATCTATGGCTACACCTTC. Translation: CASARQGTVIYGYTF.

In its sample, this clone was seen a few times. The rearrangement joins TRBV5-1 to TRBJ1-1, with D maybe TRBD1 (6 bases). V dropped 0 bases and J dropped 5 bases, with 11 bases sitting between them. The CDR3 runs to 14 residues. The V gene's germline CDR1 is SGHRS and CDR2 YFSETQ. CDR3 sequence (DNA): TGCGCCAGCAGCTTGGCACAGGGAAGTACTGAAGCTTTCTTT. It encodes CASSLAQGSTEAFF. The full variable domain, its missing parts supplied by reference TRBV5-1 and TRBJ1-1, is KAGVTQTPRYLIKTRGQQVTLSCSPISGHRSVSWYQQTPGQGLQFLFEYFSETQRNKGNFPGRFSGRQFSNSRSEMNVSTLELGDSALYLCASSLAQGSTEAFFGQGTRLTVV.

This rearrangement joins TRBV5-1 to TRBJ2-5, with D possibly matching TRBD2 (6 bases). The germline V gene encodes CDR1 SGHRS and CDR2 YFSETQ. V shed 4 bases and J shed 5 bases, with 18 bases lying between them. CDR3 length equals 15 residues. In DNA, the CDR3 is TGCGCCAGCAGCCTTTCCCCGGGGAGGCAGGAGACCCAGTACTTC. Amino acids: CASSLSPGRQETQYF. Drawing the rest from reference TRBV5-1 and TRBJ2-5, the complete variable domain is KAGVTQTPRYLIKTRGQQVTLSCSPISGHRSVSWYQQTPGQGLQFLFEYFSETQRNKGNFPGRFSGRQFSNSRSEMNVSTLELGDSALYLCASSLSPGRQETQYFGPGTRLLVL.

The chain carries TRBV15 and TRBJ1-2, with TRBD1 matching over 8 bases. With V trimmed by 1 base and J by 4 bases, 11 bases remained unmatched. The CDR3 loop spans 17 amino acids. Germline values: CDR1 LNHNV, CDR2 YYDKDF (reference sequence). The CDR3 spells CATSRVGTGQGSYGYTF. DNA for the CDR3: TGTGCCACCAGCAGAGTCGGAACTGGACAGGGATCCTATGGCTACACCTTC.

This clone was seen a few times. DNA for the CDR3: TGTGCCAGCAGCTTGAGGACAGACCGAAATCAGCCCCAGCATTTT. Translating it yields CASSLRTDRNQPQHF. The chain joins TRBV5-6 to TRBJ1-5; TRBD1 is a possible D gene (6 bases). CDR3 length: 15 amino acids. Trimming left V 1 base short and J 4 bases short, with 12 bases between. CDR1 is SGHDT and CDR2 is YYEEEE in the germline V gene.

The chain carries TRBV5-4 and TRBJ2-3; 9 nucleotides align to TRBD2. V lost 3 bases to trimming and J lost 2 bases; unmatched junction nucleotides: 7. This CDR3 spans 16 amino acids. Germline CDR1 SGHNT, CDR2 YYREEE (reference sequence). The CDR3 bases are TGTGCCAGCAGCTCGCCCAGCGGGGGGACCACAGATACGCAGTATTTT. It yields the protein CASSSPSGGTTDTQYF.

This clone was found a few times. The rearrangement joins TRBV14 to TRBJ2-2; D call uncertain. CDR3 size: 13 residues. In germline, CDR1 is SGHDN, CDR2 FVKESK. Trimming removed 3 bases from V and 12 bases from J, with 14 bases in between. CDR3 loop: CASSHRAVPKLFF. CDR3 DNA sequence: TGTGCCAGCAGCCATCGAGCCGTTCCTAAGCTGTTTTTT.

The V and J genes are TRBV5-1 and TRBJ2-7; D is possibly TRBD1 (7 bases). CDR1 is SGHRS and CDR2 is YFSETQ in the germline V gene. CDR3 length: 17 residues. The germline V and J ends were trimmed by 4 bases and 5 bases, with 25 bases remaining between them. The CDR3 region is CASSRRPEGQGGDEQYF. CDR3 DNA: TGCGCCAGCAGCAGGCGACCAGAGGGCCAGGGGGGCGACGAGCAGTACTTC.

The chain uses TRBV27 and TRBJ2-3, with unresolved D. The germline gives CDR1 MNHEY, CDR2 SMNVEV (reference sequence). The CDR3 runs 14 residues. V shed 5 bases and J shed 13 bases, with 22 bases lying between them. In nucleotides, the CDR3 is TGTGCCAGCAGTACATTTAAAAACAGCATTTGGAAGTATTTT. Translated: CASSTFKNSIWKYF.

V and J are TRBV27 and TRBJ2-2, with 10 bases matching TRBD1. Germline-derived CDR1 and CDR2 are MNHEY and SMNVEV (reference sequence). The CDR3 loop spans 17 amino acids. V lost 2 bases to trimming and J lost 6 bases; unmatched junction nucleotides: 9. CDR3 DNA sequence: TGTGCCAGCAGTTTAAGAGCCGGAGGACAGGGGGCCGGGGAGCTGTTTTTT. This sequence encodes CASSLRAGGQGAGELFF.

A word on this clone: The germline gene is not matched at one end of the junction; a read error may be the cause. The V and J genes are TRBV4-3 and TRBJ2-7; D is uncertain. The CDR3 runs to 12 residues. In germline, CDR1 is LGHNA, CDR2 YSLEER. CDR3 region: CASSQDSHEQYF. Written as DNA, the CDR3 is TGCGCCAGCAGCCAAGACTCCCACGAGCAGTACTTC.

As DNA, the CDR3 is TGTGCCTGGAGTGCGGACAGGGGAGTAGTGAATCAGCCCCAGCATTTT. This codes for CAWSADRGVVNQPQHF. The genes are TRBV30 and TRBJ1-5; TRBD1 agrees at 9 bases. The CDR3 has 16 amino acids. Trimming at V came to 1 base and at J to 4 bases, leaving 8 bases not matched to a gene. Germline V CDR1 and CDR2: GTSNPN, SVGIG (reference sequence).

V is TRBV1 and J is TRBJ1-1; the tabulated D call, TRBD1, remains unverified against the DNA. TRBV1 is recorded as a pseudogene. CDR3 length: 15 amino acids. Here the CDR3 reads CTSSHRSGGNTEAFF. CDR3 coding DNA: TGCACCAGCAGCCATCGCTCAGGGGGAAACACTGAAGCTTTCTTT.

This clone has just one count. The V and J genes are TRBV18 and TRBJ1-3; TRBD1 matches 7 bases. The trim removed 4 bases at V and 1 base at J, leaving 10 bases unmatched. CDR3 length equals 17 residues. Germline V gives CDR1 KGHSH, CDR2 LQKENI. CDR3 loop: CASSLSRNRGSGNTIYF. CDR3 DNA: TGTGCCAGCTCACTATCACGAAACAGGGGTTCTGGAAACACCATATATTTT. The whole variable domain, filled in from reference TRBV18 and TRBJ1-3, reads NAGVMQNPRHLVRRRGQEARLRCSPMKGHSHVYWYRQLPEEGLKFMVYLQKENIIDESGMPKERFSAEFPKEGPSILRIQQVVRGDSAAYFCASSLSRNRGSGNTIYFGEGSWLTVV.

The chain employs TRBV27 and TRBJ2-7; no clear D. V lost 0 bases and J 6 bases, leaving 9 bases between the germline ends. The CDR3 runs to 13 residues. Germline-derived CDR1 and CDR2 are MNHEY and SMNVEV (reference sequence). In DNA form, the CDR3 reads TGTGCCAGCAGTTTATCACGTTTCGGCGAGCAGTACTTC. Its protein product is CASSLSRFGEQYF.

The V gene is TRBV9, the J gene TRBJ2-2; 7 bases match TRBD1. The CDR3 sequence is 15 residues long. Trimming at V came to 2 bases and at J to 3 bases, leaving 4 bases not matched to a gene. Germline CDR1 is SGDLS and CDR2 is YYNGEE. CDR3 in amino acids: CASSVFQGDTGELFF. The CDR3 nucleotides read TGTGCCAGCAGCGTTTTCCAGGGGGACACCGGGGAGCTGTTTTTT.

J is TRBJ2-2 and V is TRBV7-9; 9 nucleotides align to TRBD2. CDR1 is SEHNR and CDR2 is FQNEAQ in the germline V gene (reference sequence). This CDR3 has 15 residues. V lost 5 bases, J lost 5 bases, and 6 bases stayed unmatched. CDR3 DNA sequence: TGTGCCAGCAGCCCCGGGACTAGCTTTACCGGGGAGCTGTTTTTT. It translates to CASSPGTSFTGELFF.

The V gene is TRBV11-2, the J gene TRBJ1-1; the D is unclear. The CDR3 is 13 residues long. Germline V CDR1 and CDR2: SGHAT, FQNNGV. The germline V and J ends were trimmed by 1 base and 8 bases, with 11 bases remaining between them. This chain's CDR3 is CASSLAVESEAFF. The CDR3 DNA is TGTGCCAGCAGCTTAGCCGTTGAGTCCGAAGCTTTCTTT.

This clone was seen just once. The chain links TRBV5-5 to TRBJ2-5; TRBD2 matches at 12 bases. Germline V gene sequence: CDR1 SGHKS, CDR2 YYEKEE (reference sequence). V was pared by 1 base and J by 5 bases, with 12 bases of the junction left unmatched. CDR3 length equals 18 residues. The CDR3 nucleotides read TGTGCCAGCAGCTTGATCAGGCTAGCGGGAGGGCCCGGGGAGACCCAGTACTTC. This encodes CASSLIRLAGGPGETQYF.